These T cell receptor beta chains were read from a single sample in a study of T-cell memory formation after mild COVID-19. A single record per CDR3 protein comes from TCRdb applying MiXCR to the 5' RACE reads. The table includes over 500,000 distinct CDR3 sequences, 17% detected once. The sequenced material came from PBMCs or a T cell subset sorted from them (not recorded which). The receptors here all came from an adult woman who had mild COVID-19 (a few samples of this study predate the infection). Cell type and time point are not known. The CDR3 runs from the conserved cysteine through the conserved F or W. The order of the fields is D gene, V gene, clone size, J gene, CDR3 protein. D genes are given only for firm matches. For some rows the clone size is stated as once, few or many, or as a class when expanded; others skip it.

>-|TRBV12-3/TRBV12-4|few|TRBJ2-3
CASSFGLWSGADTQYF
>-|TRBV6-1|few|TRBJ1-5
CASSEGRQSNQPQHF
>TRBD2|TRBV9|few|TRBJ2-3
CASSPEGGSTDTQYF
>TRBD1|TRBV12-3/TRBV12-4|-|TRBJ1-5
CASGQEGQPQHF
>-|TRBV5-6|-|TRBJ1-1
CASSRGGGVNTEAFF
>-|TRBV4-1|many|TRBJ2-7
CASSPRDYYEQYF
>-|TRBV29-1|many|TRBJ2-5
CSVLEDQETQYF
>-|TRBV19|few|TRBJ2-3
CAARGSTDTQYF
>-|TRBV15|few|TRBJ2-3
CATSRALDTQYF
>-|TRBV19|-|TRBJ2-4
CASSLSGANIQYF
>TRBD2|TRBV20-1|few|TRBJ2-5
CSATGLAGYGETQYF
>-|TRBV10-3|-|TRBJ2-7
CATTPDPSSYEQYF
>-|TRBV12-3/TRBV12-4|few|TRBJ1-1
CASSFWQGPNTEAFF
>TRBD2|TRBV12-3/TRBV12-4|few|TRBJ2-3
CASSLARPGEGDTQYF
>-|TRBV6-5|-|TRBJ1-1
CASSEGQSMNTEAFF
>TRBD1|TRBV24-1|few|TRBJ2-1
CATSDPAWDRSSTPYNEQFF
>-|TRBV5-5|many|TRBJ1-4
CASSLTGEKLFF
>-|TRBV5-1|-|TRBJ2-5
CASSPVGGPTETQYF
>TRBD2|TRBV5-1|-|TRBJ2-3
CASSLDSGLPSTDTQYF
>-|TRBV24-1|few|TRBJ2-5
CATSVNQGGSETQYF
>TRBD2|TRBV20-1|few|TRBJ2-5
CSASRDGLAGVLWETQYF
>TRBD1|TRBV7-9|-|TRBJ2-3
CASSPPGQDTQYF
>-|TRBV27|-|TRBJ2-3
CASSFGRLTDTQYF